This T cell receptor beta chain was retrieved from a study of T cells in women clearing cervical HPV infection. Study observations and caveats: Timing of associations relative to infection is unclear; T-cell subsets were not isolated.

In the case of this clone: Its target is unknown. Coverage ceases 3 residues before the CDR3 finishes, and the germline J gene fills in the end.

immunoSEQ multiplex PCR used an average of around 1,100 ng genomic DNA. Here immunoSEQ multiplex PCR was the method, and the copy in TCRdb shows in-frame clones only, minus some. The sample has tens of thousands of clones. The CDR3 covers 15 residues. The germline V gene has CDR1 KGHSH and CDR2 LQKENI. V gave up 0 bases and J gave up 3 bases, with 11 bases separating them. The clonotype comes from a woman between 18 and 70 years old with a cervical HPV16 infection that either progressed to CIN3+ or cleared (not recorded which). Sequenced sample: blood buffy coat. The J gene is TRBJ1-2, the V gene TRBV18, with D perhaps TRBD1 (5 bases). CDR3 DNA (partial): TGTGCCAGCTCACCACCGAATCGGGGGGACTATGGC. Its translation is CASSPPNRGDYG. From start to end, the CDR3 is CASSPPNRGDYGYTF.